The 28 T cell receptor beta chains reported below all come from one sample, sequenced in a study of blood T cell repertoires in COVID-19 (dated by TCRdb to about 2020). Library preparation used the immunoSEQ multiplex PCR assay. This immuneACCESS table, as held by TCRdb, lists in-frame sequences with V and J called but not all clones. Of the missing ones, under half trace to an unresolved V gene in checked studies; the others have no known cause. Recorded for this sample are about 670,000 clones; 90% of them occurred a single time. Under 0.3% of the sample goes to the ten largest clones. Specimen: peripheral blood. These receptors originate from a woman aged 18-29 years with acute or convalescent COVID-19.

The rearrangement joins TRBV27 to TRBJ2-7; D possibly corresponds to TRBD2 (6 bases). This CDR3 is 17 amino acids long. Germline V gene data show CDR1 as MNHEY and CDR2 as SMNVEV (reference sequence). V was trimmed by 1 base and J by 1 base, leaving 17 bases between them. CDR3 nucleotides: TGTGCCAGCAGTTTATATGGCTTGCAGGGACTTTCCTACGAGCAGTACTTC. This translates into CASSLYGLQGLSYEQYF.

J is TRBJ2-7 and V is TRBV11-2, with TRBD1 as a possible D gene (6 bases). Trimming left V 2 bases short and J 3 bases short, with 14 bases between. Looked up from germline, CDR1 is SGHAT and CDR2 is FQNNGV. The CDR3 covers 15 residues. The CDR3 protein is CASSLIWGQDYEQYF. CDR3 DNA sequence: TGTGCCAGCAGCTTAATCTGGGGACAAGACTACGAGCAGTACTTC.

The CDR3 DNA sequence: TGCGCCAGCAGCCAAGAACCGACGGGGGGGCAGGACACCGGGGAGCTGTTTTTT. Encoded protein: CASSQEPTGGQDTGELFF. The J gene is TRBJ2-2, the V gene TRBV4-3, with TRBD2 matching 8 bases. In germline, CDR1 is LGHNA, CDR2 YSLEER. The CDR3 has 18 residues. J was trimmed by 3 bases and V by 0 bases; bases with no gene match: 9.

The rearrangement links TRBV15 to TRBJ2-3; possibly TRBD2 for D (7 bases). The CDR3 extends over 15 amino acids. CDR1 and CDR2 (germline): LNHNV, YYDKDF (reference sequence). V was pared by 2 bases and J by 2 bases, with 11 bases between. The chain's CDR3 is CATSRLRGATDTQYF. CDR3 nucleotides: TGTGCCACCAGCAGACTCCGGGGGGCCACAGATACGCAGTATTTT.

This rearrangement joins TRBV10-2 to TRBJ1-5; possibly TRBD1 for D (6 bases). The CDR3 loop spans 13 amino acids. CDR1 WSHSY and CDR2 SAAADI come from the germline V gene. Deletions cut 9 bases from V and 7 bases from J, with 16 bases between. The CDR3 here is CASSTQGEQPQHF. CDR3 nucleotide sequence: TGCGCCAGTTCAACACAGGGAGAGCAGCCCCAGCATTTT.

J is TRBJ2-7 and V is TRBV29-1; 9 nucleotides agree with TRBD1. The CDR3 runs 12 residues. The trim removed 5 bases at V and 5 bases at J, leaving 4 bases unmatched. The germline gives CDR1 SQVTM, CDR2 ANQGSEA. CDR3: CSVFRDRDEQYF. CDR3 coding DNA: TGCAGCGTTTTCCGGGACAGGGACGAGCAGTACTTC.

The chain links TRBV19 to TRBJ2-1; 14 positions agree with TRBD2. Germline CDR1 is LNHDA and CDR2 is SQIVND (reference sequence). The CDR3 runs 15 residues. Losses at the gene ends were 5 bases for V and 9 bases for J; bases not matched to a gene: 6. The CDR3 bases are TGTGCCAGTAGTGGGACTAGCGGGGGAGGGATTGAGCAGTTCTTC. Translated: CASSGTSGGGIEQFF.

This chain links TRBV5-6 with TRBJ1-4; possibly TRBD1 for D (6 bases). Germline loops: CDR1 SGHDT, CDR2 YYEEEE. The CDR3 consists of 15 residues. The V and J ends lost 3 bases and 8 bases respectively, with 17 bases between them. CDR3 sequence (DNA): TGTGCCAGCAGCTCCCTACAGGGATTACGCGAAAAACTGTTTTTT. Translating gives CASSSLQGLREKLFF.

The chain employs TRBV27 and TRBJ1-5; D possibly corresponds to TRBD1 (5 bases). The CDR3 consists of 16 residues. Germline loops: CDR1 MNHEY, CDR2 SMNVEV (reference sequence). V lost 4 bases to trimming and J lost 5 bases, with 18 bases between them. This chain's CDR3 is CASSSARVNKDQPQHF. The DNA of the CDR3 is TGTGCCAGCAGTTCGGCCAGGGTCAACAAAGATCAGCCCCAGCATTTT.

This chain links TRBV25-1 with TRBJ1-5; possibly TRBD1 for D (6 bases). Germline V gene sequence: CDR1 MGHDK, CDR2 SYGVNS. The V gene lost 6 bases and the J gene lost 0 bases, with 6 bases spanning the gap. This CDR3 contains 13 residues. The CDR3, as DNA: TGTGCCAGCAGGGACAGTAGCAATCAGCCCCAGCATTTT. It codes for CASRDSSNQPQHF. Looking up the rest from reference TRBV25-1 and TRBJ1-5 gives the full variable domain: EADIYQTPRYLVIGTGKKITLECSQTMGHDKMYWYQQDPGMELHLIHYSYGVNSTEKGDLSSESTVSRIRTEHFPLTLESARPSHTSQYLCASRDSSNQPQHFGDGTRLSIL.

This chain connects TRBV3-1 (or the pseudogene TRBV3-2) to TRBJ2-7; no clear D gene. The germline V gene encodes CDR1 LGHDT and CDR2 YNNKEL (reference sequence). CDR3 size: 14 residues. The V end lost 0 bases, the J end lost 2 bases, and 8 bases lay between the germline ends. The CDR3 nucleotides read TGTGCCAGCAGCCAAGATATCGTCCCCTACGAGCAGTACTTC. This translates into CASSQDIVPYEQYF.

This sequence joins TRBV2 and TRBJ2-7; TRBD1 aligns across 7 bases. The CDR3 has 14 residues. J was trimmed by 1 base and V by 2 bases; bases with no gene match: 2. CDR1 is SNHLY, CDR2 FYNNEI, per germline. The CDR3 DNA follows: TGTGCCAGCAGTGAAAACAGGGGTTCCTACGAGCAGTACTTC. It specifies CASSENRGSYEQYF.

The rearrangement joins TRBV7-9 to TRBJ2-5; 10 bases agree with TRBD2. Trimming at V came to 5 bases and at J to 4 bases, leaving 13 bases not matched to a gene. The CDR3 is 17 residues long. Germline V lookup: CDR1 SEHNR, CDR2 FQNEAQ (reference sequence). The CDR3 DNA follows: TGTGCCAGCAGCCCACCAACAGCGGGGGGGCCGAGAGAGACCCAGTACTTC. It encodes CASSPPTAGGPRETQYF.

The sample holds a few counts of this clone. V is TRBV5-6 and J is TRBJ2-7, with a weak D call TRBD1 (6 bases). V was pared by 3 bases and J by 2 bases, with 12 bases between. The CDR3 spans 14 residues. Germline V gene lookup returns CDR1 SGHDT and CDR2 YYEEEE. The CDR3 DNA reads as TGTGCCAGCAGCTCCCGGGACAACACCTACGAGCAGTACTTC. This codes for CASSSRDNTYEQYF.

Here the CDR3 DNA reads TGCGCCAGCAGCCAAGCGCCGGTGAGTAACAATGAGCAGTTCTTC. Protein sequence: CASSQAPVSNNEQFF. The chain is built from TRBV4-3 and TRBJ2-1, with D unclear. Germline CDR1 and CDR2: LGHNA and YSLEER. This CDR3 has 15 residues. V lost 1 base and J lost 5, with 12 bases in between.

CDR3 sequence (DNA): TGCGCCAGTATGACAGGGGCCGCTCACACCGGGGAGCTGTTTTTT. This codes for CASMTGAAHTGELFF. This sequence joins TRBV23-1 and TRBJ2-2; 8 bases line up with TRBD1. TRBV23-1 carries the ORF label, with uncertain function. This CDR3 region has 15 residues. The ends lost 9 bases at V and 3 bases at J; junction bases unmatched: 9.

The chain uses TRBV30 and TRBJ1-1, with D unresolved. The CDR3 has 13 residues. Trimming pared 0 bases from V and 3 bases from J, leaving 8 bases between. Germline V CDR1 and CDR2: GTSNPN, SVGIG (reference sequence). CDR3 sequence reads: CAWSVGRYTEAFF. CDR3 coding DNA: TGTGCCTGGAGTGTGGGCAGATACACTGAAGCTTTCTTT. Using reference TRBV30 and TRBJ1-1 for the parts outside the CDR3, the full variable domain is SQTIHQWPATLVQPVGSPLSLECTVEGTSNPNLYWYRQAAGRGLQLLFYSVGIGQISSEVPQNLSASRPQDRQFILSSKKLLLSDSGFYLCAWSVGRYTEAFFGQGTRLTVV.

This clone was counted between two and nine times. This chain links TRBV6-4 with TRBJ2-3; TRBD2 matches 9 bases. The germline V gene encodes CDR1 MRHNA and CDR2 SNTAGT. V trimming: 0 bases; J trimming: 0 bases; junction bases outside the gene matches: 1. The CDR3 is 16 amino acids. The CDR3 coding sequence is TGTGCCAGCAGTGACTCTCTAGCGGGGAGCACAGATACGCAGTATTTT. This gives the protein CASSDSLAGSTDTQYF.

The J gene is TRBJ2-5, the V gene TRBV5-1; TRBD2 aligns across 7 bases. V lost 1 base and J lost 3; bases outside the gene matches: 6. Germline V gene lookup returns CDR1 SGHRS and CDR2 YFSETQ. The CDR3 consists of 15 residues. For the CDR3, the DNA is TGCGCCAGCAGCTTGAGTCCAGGGAGGGAAGAGACCCAGTACTTC. Protein sequence: CASSLSPGREETQYF.

The DNA of the CDR3 is TGTGCCAGCAGTCTCGGACTGCCGTCCTACAATGAGCAGTTCTTC. It encodes CASSLGLPSYNEQFF. The V call is TRBV27, the J call TRBJ2-1, with TRBD2 as a possible D gene (5 bases). Trimming removed 5 bases at V and 1 base at J, with 12 bases between. Looked up from germline, CDR1 is MNHEY and CDR2 is SMNVEV (reference sequence). This CDR3 has 15 amino acids.

CDR3 residues: CASSLGGGNQPQHF. CDR3 DNA sequence: TGCGCCAGCAGCTTAGGGGGGGGCAATCAGCCCCAGCATTTT. The chain uses TRBV4-3 and TRBJ1-5, with D possibly TRBD1 on 6 matching bases. Trimming pared 5 bases from V and 2 bases from J, leaving 10 bases between. The CDR3 contains 14 residues. CDR1 and CDR2 (germline): LGHNA, YSLEER.

The CDR3 DNA sequence: TGTGCCAGCAGCTTAACCGGGCAGGGCTCATATGGCTACACCTTC. This translates into CASSLTGQGSYGYTF. The chain recombines TRBV7-2 with TRBJ1-2; TRBD1 might be the D (5 bases). The V end was cut by 2 bases, the J end by 5 bases, with 15 bases between. The germline V gene encodes CDR1 SGHTA and CDR2 FQGNSA. CDR3 length: 15 residues.

V is TRBV6-5 and J is TRBJ1-2; D call uncertain. Between the trimmed V and J ends, which lost 6 bases and 8 bases, there was a span of 13 bases. Germline V gene sequence: CDR1 MNHEY, CDR2 SVGAGI. This CDR3 region has 12 residues. CDR3 sequence: CASSPDHWGYTF. The CDR3 region has the DNA TGTGCCAGCAGCCCCGATCACTGGGGCTACACCTTC.

This CDR3 is CASSPVPGQGGSPLHF. CDR3 sequence (DNA): TGTGCCAGCTCACCAGTCCCGGGACAGGGGGGCTCACCCCTCCACTTT. The gene calls are TRBV18 and TRBJ1-6, with 11 bases matching TRBD1. CDR3 length: 16 amino acids. Trimming at V came to 2 bases and at J to 10 bases, leaving 7 bases not matched to a gene. Germline CDR1 is KGHSH and CDR2 is LQKENI.

The chain combines TRBV7-3 with TRBJ2-1, with TRBD1 as a possible D gene (5 bases). CDR3 length: 15 amino acids. Germline values: CDR1 SGHTA, CDR2 FQGTGA. Trimming took off 1 base at V and 3 bases at J, with 10 bases between the two ends. CDR3 loop: CASSLKGPSYNEQFF. CDR3 nucleotide sequence: TGTGCCAGCAGCTTAAAGGGGCCTAGCTACAATGAGCAGTTCTTC.

This chain joins TRBV9 and TRBJ2-1; 9 positions match TRBD1. This CDR3 region has 14 residues. V shed 3 bases and J 6 bases; nucleotides not matched to a gene: 4. Germline V lookup: CDR1 SGDLS, CDR2 YYNGEE. CDR3 nucleotides: TGTGCCAGCAGCGGTGGGACAGGGCTCAATGAGCAGTTCTTC. Translated: CASSGGTGLNEQFF.

CDR3 loop: CASSKTGCYTF. The CDR3 region has the DNA TGTGCCAGCAGCAAGACAGGATGCTACACCTTC. The chain is built from TRBV21-1 and TRBJ1-2; TRBD1, the table's D call, was not compared with the DNA. TRBV21-1 is shown as a pseudogene. The CDR3 covers 11 residues.

This clone has just one count. The same CDR3 is also encoded by other DNA sequences in this sample. The chain couples TRBV5-1 to TRBJ2-7; a weak D match, TRBD2 (5 bases). The CDR3 sequence is 11 residues long. Trimming took 4 bases from V and 3 from J, leaving 5 bases between them. The germline gives CDR1 SGHRS, CDR2 YFSETQ. CDR3 nucleotides: TGCGCCAGCAGCCGGGGCTACGAGCAGTACTTC. As protein: CASSRGYEQYF.